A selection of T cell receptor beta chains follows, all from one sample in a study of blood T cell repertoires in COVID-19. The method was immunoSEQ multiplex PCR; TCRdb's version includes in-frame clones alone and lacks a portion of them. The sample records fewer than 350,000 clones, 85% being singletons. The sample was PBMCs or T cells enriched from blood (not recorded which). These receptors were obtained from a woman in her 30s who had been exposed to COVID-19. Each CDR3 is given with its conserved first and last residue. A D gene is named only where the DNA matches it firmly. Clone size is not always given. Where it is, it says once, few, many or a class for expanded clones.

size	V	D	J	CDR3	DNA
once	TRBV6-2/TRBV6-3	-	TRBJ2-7	CASSRGSGSYEQYF	TGTGCCAGCAGTCGCGGGTCAGGTTCCTACGAGCAGTACTTC
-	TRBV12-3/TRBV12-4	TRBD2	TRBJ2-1	CASSFRGEGEQFF	TGTGCCAGCAGTTTTCGGGGGGAGGGTGAGCAGTTCTTC
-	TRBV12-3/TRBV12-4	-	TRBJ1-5	CASSFGTSYPQHF	TGTGCCAGCAGTTTTGGGACAAGTTACCCCCAGCATTTT
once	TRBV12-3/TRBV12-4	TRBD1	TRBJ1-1	CAIRTGDTEAFF	TGTGCCATTCGGACAGGGGACACTGAAGCTTTCTTT
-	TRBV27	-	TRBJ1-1	CASGRGVGTEAFF	TGTGCCAGCGGGAGGGGGGTGGGCACTGAAGCTTTCTTT
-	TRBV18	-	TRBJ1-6	CASSPRGIEVNSPLHF	TGTGCCAGCTCACCGAGAGGGATTGAAGTGAATTCACCCCTCCACTTT
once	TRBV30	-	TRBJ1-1	CAWSVLQTEAFF	TGTGCCTGGAGTGTACTACAAACCGAAGCTTTCTTT
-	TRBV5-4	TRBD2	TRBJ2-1	CASSLTSESYNEQFF	TGTGCCAGCAGCTTGACTAGCGAGAGTTACAATGAGCAGTTCTTC
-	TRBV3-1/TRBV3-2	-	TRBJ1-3	CASRTLSSGNTIYF	TGTGCCAGCAGGACTCTCAGCTCTGGAAACACCATATATTTT
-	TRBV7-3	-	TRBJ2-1	CASSSTPSIGGGGEYNEQFF	TGTGCCAGCAGCTCAACACCCTCGATCGGGGGAGGTGGGGAATACAATGAGCAGTTCTTC
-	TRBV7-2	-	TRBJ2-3	CASSFDSGVDTQYF	TGTGCCAGCAGCTTTGATTCAGGGGTGGATACGCAGTATTTT
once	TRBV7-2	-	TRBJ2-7	CASSLARARGGEQYF	TGTGCCAGCAGCTTAGCTAGGGCTAGAGGGGGCGAGCAGTACTTC
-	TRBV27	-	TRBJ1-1	CASSFLGGEAFF	TGTGCCAGCAGTTTTTTAGGAGGTGAAGCTTTCTTT
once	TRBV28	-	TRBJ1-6	CASRPKQGFNSPLHF	TGTGCCAGCAGGCCAAAACAGGGTTTTAATTCACCCCTCCACTTT
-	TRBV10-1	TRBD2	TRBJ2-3	CASSSTGGATDTQYF	TGCGCCAGCTCCTCTACGGGGGGGGCCACAGATACGCAGTATTTT